Shown below are 22 T cell receptor beta chains from a single sample sequenced in a study of blood T cell repertoires in COVID-19. Data came from immunoSEQ multiplex PCR; TCRdb stores just in-frame clones and leaves some out. The sample lists 95,000 to 100,000 clones; around 87% were seen once. Input material: peripheral blood. These receptors were taken from a woman under 40 with acute or convalescent COVID-19.

The count of this clone is one. This chain links TRBV15 with TRBJ2-7; D unclear. The V and J ends lost 3 bases and 6 bases respectively, with 12 bases between them. Germline values: CDR1 LNHNV, CDR2 YYDKDF (reference sequence). The length of the CDR3 is 13 residues. CDR3 in amino acids: CATSRPPVGEQYF. The CDR3 DNA reads as TGTGCCACCAGCAGGCCACCGGTCGGCGAGCAGTACTTC.

The chain carries TRBV28 and TRBJ1-5; no clear D. The CDR3 covers 15 residues. CDR1 MDHEN and CDR2 SYDVKM come from the germline V gene. V lost 3 bases and J lost 0, with 9 bases in between. The CDR3 sequence: CASSFRGYSNQPQHF. The CDR3 nucleotides read TGTGCCAGCAGTTTCCGAGGGTATAGCAATCAGCCCCAGCATTTT.

The rearrangement links TRBV10-3 to TRBJ2-7, with 7 bases lining up with TRBD1. CDR1 is ENHRY and CDR2 is SYGVKD in the germline V gene. The CDR3 loop spans 15 amino acids. The V segment lost 0 bases and the J segment 3 bases; nucleotides outside the gene matches: 5. The CDR3 is CAISESSDRVYEQYF. The CDR3 DNA reads as TGTGCCATCAGTGAGTCGTCAGACAGGGTCTACGAGCAGTACTTC.

The gene calls are TRBV28 and TRBJ1-2; 7 bases are a match to TRBD1. Germline V gives CDR1 MDHEN, CDR2 SYDVKM. The CDR3 loop spans 18 amino acids. Losses at the gene ends were 2 bases for V and 4 bases for J; bases not matched to a gene: 16. The CDR3: CASSLNRGGTGDGYGYTF. CDR3 DNA: TGTGCCAGCAGTTTAAATAGGGGCGGAACAGGGGACGGCTATGGCTACACCTTC.

This clone was found a few times. The chain carries TRBV7-2 and TRBJ1-3; no clear D gene. Germline CDR1 reads SGHTA; CDR2 reads FQGNSA. CDR3 size: 14 residues. V was pared by 5 bases and J by 2 bases, with 10 bases between. CDR3 residues: CASSPYGAGNTIYF. DNA of the CDR3: TGTGCCAGCAGCCCCTACGGTGCTGGAAACACCATATATTTT.

V usage is TRBV7-6 and J usage is TRBJ2-3, with D possibly TRBD1 on 6 matching bases. Germline CDR1 is SGHVS and CDR2 is FNYEAQ. V was cut by 5 bases and J by 6 bases, with 21 bases left in between. This CDR3 comprises 16 residues. The CDR3 sequence is CASSPLPGTTPDTQYF. The CDR3 bases are TGTGCCAGCAGCCCCCTCCCCGGGACAACCCCCGATACGCAGTATTTT.

J is TRBJ2-7 and V is TRBV7-2, with 8 bases lining up with TRBD1. Germline V CDR1 and CDR2: SGHTA, FQGNSA. The junction had 12 bases not matched to a gene; V was cut back by 5 bases and J by 3 bases. CDR3 length equals 16 residues. Written as DNA, the CDR3 is TGTGCCAGCAGCCTAGTCGGGGCAGGGGGCAGCTACGAGCAGTACTTC. Residues: CASSLVGAGGSYEQYF.

The CDR3 region is CASSPLALDTQYF. The CDR3 DNA sequence: TGTGCCAGTAGCCCCCTAGCGCTGGATACGCAGTATTTT. This chain uses TRBV19 with TRBJ2-3, with D maybe TRBD2 (6 bases). Trimming shortened V by 6 bases and J by 6 bases, and 13 bases separated the two germline ends. The germline V gene encodes CDR1 LNHDA and CDR2 SQIVND (reference sequence). The CDR3 extends over 13 amino acids.

CDR3 DNA sequence: TGCGCCAGCAGTCAATCTAAGCCGACAGCCAATCAGCCCCAGCATTTT. Translated, it gives CASSQSKPTANQPQHF. The chain recombines TRBV23-1 with TRBJ1-5, with D perhaps TRBD1 (5 bases). TRBV23-1 is identified as an open reading frame with a role that is uncertain. CDR3 length: 16 amino acids. V lost 0 bases, J lost 3 bases, and 12 bases lay in between.

V gene TRBV29-1 combines with J gene TRBJ2-7, with 8 bases aligning to TRBD1. The CDR3 consists of 17 residues. Germline CDR1 is SQVTM and CDR2 is ANQGSEA. J gave up 2 bases and V 6 bases, and 18 bases lay outside the gene matches. In nucleotides, the CDR3 is TGCAGCGTCGGAAAGTTACGGACAGGGAAACTTCCCTACGAGCAGTACTTC. As protein: CSVGKLRTGKLPYEQYF.

This sequence joins TRBV10-1 and TRBJ2-3; D not certain. The length of the CDR3 is 15 residues. Germline CDR1 and CDR2: WNHNN and SYGVQD (reference sequence). V was cut by 1 base and J by 4 bases, with 12 bases left in between. The CDR3 coding sequence is TGCGCCAGCAGTGAGTATAAGAGTGGTTCAGATACGCAGTATTTT. The encoded protein is CASSEYKSGSDTQYF.

The chain uses TRBV7-9 and TRBJ1-1, with D tentatively TRBD1 (6 bases). CDR1 is SEHNR, CDR2 FQNEAQ, per germline (reference sequence). This CDR3 spans 12 amino acids. V was cut by 5 bases and J by 6 bases, with 10 bases left in between. Here the CDR3 reads CASSGSGAEAFF. The CDR3 nucleotides are TGTGCCAGCAGCGGGTCAGGGGCTGAAGCTTTCTTT.

Of note for this clone: Other nucleotide sequences from this sample produce the same CDR3. V and J are TRBV5-4 and TRBJ1-2, with TRBD1 matching 9 bases. V dropped 2 bases and J dropped 2; count of bases not matched to a gene: 1. From germline, CDR1 is SGHNT and CDR2 YYREEE (reference sequence). There are 14 residues in the CDR3. CDR3 amino acids: CASSLQGANYGYTF. CDR3 nucleotides: TGTGCCAGCAGCTTACAGGGGGCGAACTATGGCTACACCTTC.

V and J are TRBV11-2 and TRBJ1-1; tentative D call: TRBD1 (6 bases). V dropped 5 bases and J dropped 6 bases, with 19 bases sitting between them. CDR1 and CDR2 (germline): SGHAT, FQNNGV. The CDR3 runs to 15 residues. This CDR3 is CASSPSTGIVPEAFF. The CDR3 coding sequence is TGTGCCAGCAGCCCGAGTACAGGGATCGTCCCTGAAGCTTTCTTT.

V and J are TRBV6-5 and TRBJ1-4, with TRBD1 matching over 10 bases. V lost 10 bases and J lost 7; bases outside the gene matches: 6. The CDR3 totals 13 residues. Germline V gene lookup returns CDR1 MNHEY and CDR2 SVGAGI. Here the CDR3 DNA reads TGTGCCACCCGACAGGGGGCTGGTGAAAAACTGTTTTTT. As protein: CATRQGAGEKLFF.

J is TRBJ1-6 and V is TRBV19; D possibly corresponds to TRBD1 (6 bases). The CDR3 runs 13 residues. Deletions cut 6 bases from V and 10 bases from J, with 13 bases between. Germline CDR1 is LNHDA and CDR2 is SQIVND (reference sequence). Written as DNA, the CDR3 is TGTGCCAGTAGAAGGACAGTAGGATCACCCCTCCACTTT. The encoded protein is CASRRTVGSPLHF.

The chain combines TRBV14 with TRBJ2-3; TRBD2 matches 10 bases. The germline CDR1 and CDR2 sequences are SGHDN and FVKESK. The CDR3 totals 17 residues. Germline trimming cut 4 bases from V and 1 base from J; bases unmatched to any gene: 8. CDR3 coding DNA: TGTGCCAGCAGCCCCGGGACTAGCGTCTGGGGCACAGATACGCAGTATTTT. Protein: CASSPGTSVWGTDTQYF.

The J gene is TRBJ1-1, the V gene TRBV18; D is possibly TRBD1 (5 bases). Germline CDR1 and CDR2: KGHSH and LQKENI. Trimming removed 6 bases from V and 8 bases from J, with 19 bases in between. The CDR3 sequence is 14 residues long. The CDR3 DNA sequence: TGTGCCAGCTCGCCGGATGGGGTAAGGGGCGAAGCTTTCTTT. Amino acid sequence: CASSPDGVRGEAFF.

The chain carries TRBV6-6 and TRBJ2-3; 7 nucleotides align to TRBD2. Losses at the gene ends were 3 bases for V and 2 bases for J; bases not matched to a gene: 5. Germline CDR1 is MNHNY and CDR2 is SVGAGI (reference sequence). The CDR3 runs 15 residues. Here the CDR3 DNA reads TGTGCCAGCAGTTATCAGCGGGGTAACACAGATACGCAGTATTTT. It translates to CASSYQRGNTDTQYF.

The table lists this clone with a few counts. The rearrangement uses TRBV28 and TRBJ1-1; D is unclear. With 3 bases removed from V and 4 bases from J, the gap between germline ends came to 9 bases. Germline loops: CDR1 MDHEN, CDR2 SYDVKM. The CDR3 totals 13 residues. The CDR3 DNA reads TGTGCCAGCAGTTTGATACACCTCACTGAAGCTTTCTTT. Translation: CASSLIHLTEAFF.

The table lists this clone with a count of one. The rearrangement joins TRBV11-2 to TRBJ1-3, with TRBD1 matching over 7 bases. Germline trimming cut 2 bases from V and 4 bases from J; bases unmatched to any gene: 8. Germline lookup yields CDR1 SGHAT and CDR2 FQNNGV. The CDR3 loop spans 16 amino acids. The CDR3 DNA reads TGTGCCAGCAGCTTAAGGGACAGCCAAAAAGGAAACACCATATATTTT. Translation gives CASSLRDSQKGNTIYF.

The genes are TRBV5-1 and TRBJ1-1; 12 bases fit TRBD1. V was clipped by 7 bases and J by 6 bases; unmatched bases: 13. This CDR3 region has 16 residues. Germline-derived CDR1 and CDR2 are SGHRS and YFSETQ. CDR3 nucleotides: TGCGCCAGCCTACAATCGCCGGGACAGGGGGCCGCTGAAGCTTTCTTT. Translation gives CASLQSPGQGAAEAFF.